Each of the 27 T cell receptor beta chains below was sequenced from the same sample in a study of T cell repertoires in cytomegalovirus infection. TCRdb processed the reads anew with MiXCR; each CDR3 protein has one entry. This table holds more than 250,000 distinct CDR3 sequences, roughly an eighth found once. What was sequenced was PBMCs. The receptors stem from a human donor in good health (CMV status not recorded). Some clones in this sample may be carry-over from other donors' samples.

V usage is TRBV20-1 and J usage is TRBJ1-5, with D uncertain. Trimming removed 7 bases at V and 7 bases at J, with 5 bases between. Germline assignment: CDR1 DFQATT and CDR2 SNEGSKA (reference sequence). The CDR3 consists of 9 residues. For the CDR3, the DNA is TGCAGTGGTGGGCAGCCCCAGCATTTT. As protein: CSGGQPQHF.

The chain couples TRBV5-1 to TRBJ2-7; D call uncertain. CDR3 length: 14 amino acids. V was cut by 0 bases and J by 5 bases, with 12 bases left in between. Germline assignment: CDR1 SGHRS and CDR2 YFSETQ. Written as DNA, the CDR3 is TGCGCCAGCAGCTTGGACACGGCCGGCGACGAGCAGTACTTC. Protein: CASSLDTAGDEQYF. Filled out from reference TRBV5-1 and TRBJ2-7, the complete variable domain reads KAGVTQTPRYLIKTRGQQVTLSCSPISGHRSVSWYQQTPGQGLQFLFEYFSETQRNKGNFPGRFSGRQFSNSRSEMNVSTLELGDSALYLCASSLDTAGDEQYFGPGTRLTVT.

This clonotype was detected only once. V is TRBV2 and J is TRBJ1-6; 8 bases are shared with TRBD1. Germline loops: CDR1 SNHLY, CDR2 FYNNEI. This CDR3 is 15 amino acids long. V dropped 3 bases and J dropped 10; count of bases not matched to a gene: 8. CDR3: CASSEQTGALSPLHF. CDR3 in DNA: TGTGCCAGCAGTGAGCAGACAGGGGCATTATCACCCCTCCACTTT.

This chain connects TRBV29-1 to TRBJ1-1; D is perhaps TRBD1 (6 bases). The ends were cut back, 6 bases at V and 5 bases at J, with 16 bases in the middle. Germline-derived CDR1 and CDR2 are SQVTM and ANQGSEA. This CDR3 comprises 13 residues. In DNA form, the CDR3 reads TGCAGCGTCGCCACAGGGCAGGAGACTGAAGCTTTCTTT. Translated, it gives CSVATGQETEAFF.

The chain uses TRBV19 and TRBJ1-1, with D hard to call. The germline CDR1 and CDR2 sequences are LNHDA and SQIVND (reference sequence). The CDR3 is made up of 14 amino acids. The V and J ends lost 3 bases and 4 bases respectively, with 12 bases between them. In DNA, the CDR3 is TGTGCCAGTAGTATTATTTCTCAGACCACTGAAGCTTTCTTT. It yields the protein CASSIISQTTEAFF.

This clonotype was seen ten or more times. The rearrangement uses TRBV7-2 and TRBJ1-5; 7 bases align to TRBD1. Trimming cost V 4 bases and J 4 bases; bases outside gene matches: 1. The CDR3 runs to 13 residues. CDR1 and CDR2 (germline): SGHTA, FQGNSA. The CDR3 sequence is CASSSTGNQPQHF. CDR3 DNA: TGTGCCAGCAGCTCGACAGGGAATCAGCCCCAGCATTTT.

Turning to this clonotype: At one end the junction does not follow the germline gene, possibly because of a read error. This chain joins TRBV12-3 or TRBV12-4 and TRBJ2-3, with 7 bases that match TRBD2. This CDR3 has 15 amino acids. The CDR3 DNA reads TGTGCCAGCAGTTTAGCGGGAGGGATCACAGATACGCGGTATTTT. Amino acid sequence: CASSLAGGITDTRYF.

The chain uses TRBV4-3 and TRBJ2-1; TRBD2 might be the D (6 bases). The germline CDR1 and CDR2 sequences are LGHNA and YSLEER. The CDR3 consists of 15 residues. V was cut by 2 bases and J by 6 bases, with 14 bases left in between. The CDR3 nucleotides are TGCGCCAGCAGCCAACAGCGGGTACCCGCCAATGAGCAGTTCTTC. This encodes CASSQQRVPANEQFF.

This clonotype was recorded a few times. This sequence joins TRBV12-3 or TRBV12-4 and TRBJ1-1, with D uncertain. CDR3 length: 13 residues. Trimming cost V 7 bases and J 4 bases, with 13 bases left between them. The CDR3 nucleotides read TGTGCCAGCAAGTTTACGTGGAGCACTGAAGCTTTCTTT. It yields the protein CASKFTWSTEAFF.

This clonotype was observed at least ten times. The rearrangement links TRBV10-3 to TRBJ1-4; D gene uncertain. Trimming shortened V by 4 bases and J by 5 bases, and 8 bases separated the two germline ends. Germline lookup yields CDR1 ENHRY and CDR2 SYGVKD. This CDR3 spans 13 amino acids. The CDR3 coding sequence is TGTGCCATCAGTGGGACGGAGAATGAAAAACTGTTTTTT. This gives the protein CAISGTENEKLFF.

There are many counts of this clonotype. The chain uses TRBV6-2 or TRBV6-3 and TRBJ2-7; D is ambiguous. The V end was cut by 0 bases, the J end by 3 bases, with 3 bases between. Germline loops: CDR1 MNHEY, CDR2 SVGEGT. This CDR3 is built from 12 residues. CDR3 nucleotides: TGTGCCAGCAGTTACTCCTACTACGAGCAGTACTTC. As protein: CASSYSYYEQYF.

V is TRBV29-1 and J is TRBJ1-1, with D hard to call. The germline CDR1 and CDR2 sequences are SQVTM and ANQGSEA. The V end was cut by 5 bases, the J end by 4 bases, with 17 bases between. The CDR3 runs 14 residues. CDR3 region: CSVYGVWGSTEAFF. The CDR3 DNA is TGCAGCGTTTACGGCGTTTGGGGAAGCACTGAAGCTTTCTTT.

Only a few counts were recorded for this clonotype. The chain has TRBV20-1 and TRBJ1-5, with a tentative D call TRBD1 (5 bases). This CDR3 contains 14 residues. V lost 6 bases and J lost 0, with 12 bases in between. The germline V gene has CDR1 DFQATT and CDR2 SNEGSKA (reference sequence). CDR3 sequence (DNA): TGCAGTGCCTCAGCCGACAGTAGCAATCAGCCCCAGCATTTT. Amino acid sequence: CSASADSSNQPQHF.

This clonotype was counted many times. The chain couples TRBV7-3 to TRBJ2-2, with 7 bases matching TRBD2. CDR3 size: 16 residues. Per the germline V gene, CDR1 is SGHTA and CDR2 is FQGTGA. The trim removed 4 bases at V and 1 base at J, leaving 6 bases unmatched. The CDR3: CASSSWASGNTGELFF. CDR3 in DNA: TGTGCCAGCAGCTCTTGGGCTAGCGGGAACACCGGGGAGCTGTTTTTT.

In this sample, this clonotype turned up a few times. The chain uses TRBV4-3 and TRBJ1-2; 9 nucleotides match TRBD1. The V gene end was trimmed by 1 base and the J gene end by 8 bases; junction bases not matched to a gene: 2. This CDR3 comprises 13 residues. Germline-derived CDR1 and CDR2 are LGHNA and YSLEER. The CDR3 sequence: CASSQGTGVGYTF. CDR3 in DNA: TGCGCCAGCAGCCAAGGGACAGGGGTAGGCTACACCTTC.

The chain couples TRBV6-6 to TRBJ1-1; no reliable D call. The ends were cut back, 2 bases at V and 1 base at J, with 11 bases in the middle. This CDR3 contains 15 residues. The germline CDR1 and CDR2 sequences are MNHNY and SVGAGI (reference sequence). The CDR3 loop is CASSYEIGRNTEAFF. Here the CDR3 DNA reads TGTGCCAGCAGTTACGAAATAGGCCGGAACACTGAAGCTTTCTTT.

This clonotype has a count of ten or more. This chain joins TRBV6-2 or TRBV6-3 and TRBJ1-4; D unclear. Germline V gene data show CDR1 as MNHEY and CDR2 as SVGEGT. The V gene lost 6 bases and the J gene lost 11 bases, with 13 bases spanning the gap. This CDR3 has 12 residues. The CDR3 region is CASSNPSQKLFF. CDR3 nucleotides: TGTGCCAGCAGCAACCCGTCACAGAAACTGTTTTTT.

The sample holds many counts of this clonotype. The V call is TRBV7-2, the J call TRBJ2-1; D remains unclear. The CDR3 extends over 15 amino acids. Trimming stripped 4 bases from V and 3 bases from J, with 13 bases between. Germline V lookup: CDR1 SGHTA, CDR2 FQGNSA. CDR3 nucleotide sequence: TGTGCCAGCAGCTCCACACGAGGATTCTACAATGAGCAGTTCTTC. This encodes CASSSTRGFYNEQFF.

The chain recombines TRBV10-3 with TRBJ2-1; maybe TRBD1 (5 bases). The V end was cut by 2 bases, the J end by 2 bases, with 16 bases between. There are 17 residues in the CDR3. Per germline, CDR1 ENHRY and CDR2 SYGVKD. The CDR3 region has the DNA TGTGCCATCAGTGAGACTTGGGGCAGGCCACCCTACAATGAGCAGTTCTTC. This encodes CAISETWGRPPYNEQFF.

The rearrangement links TRBV5-4 to TRBJ2-5, with TRBD2 identical over 10 bases. Germline loops: CDR1 SGHNT, CDR2 YYREEE (reference sequence). Unmatched junction bases numbered 13, after V lost 5 bases and J lost 0 bases. The CDR3 loop spans 18 amino acids. CDR3 coding DNA: TGTGCCAGCAGTAAAATAGCGGGGGGATTGATGTACCAAGAGACCCAGTACTTC. It specifies CASSKIAGGLMYQETQYF.

In this sample, this clonotype turned up a few times. The chain couples TRBV19 to TRBJ1-6; possible D gene TRBD1, 5 bases. The ends were cut back, 3 bases at V and 7 bases at J, with 25 bases in the middle. Germline CDR1 LNHDA, CDR2 SQIVND (reference sequence). The length of the CDR3 is 19 residues. CDR3 in DNA: TGTGCCAGTAGTATCGTGTTGTGGGAGGCAGGGCCCTCCAATTCACCCCTCCACTTT. Translated, it gives CASSIVLWEAGPSNSPLHF. The full variable domain, with the rest looked up from reference TRBV19 and TRBJ1-6, is DGGITQSPKYLFRKEGQNVTLSCEQNLNHDAMYWYRQDPGQGLRLIYYSQIVNDFQKGDIAEGYSVSREKKESFPLTVTSAQKNPTAFYLCASSIVLWEAGPSNSPLHFGNGTRLTVT.

Comments on this clonotype: One junction end disagrees with the germline gene, perhaps due to a read error. The chain links TRBV5-1 to TRBJ2-7; 7 nucleotides align to TRBD1. This CDR3 spans 15 amino acids. Germline V lookup: CDR1 SGHRS, CDR2 YFSETQ. The CDR3 DNA reads TGCGCCAGCAGCCCGGGGACCCCCGGGACAGCCGAGGAGGACTTC. It codes for CASSPGTPGTAEEDF.

The V and J genes are TRBV20-1 and TRBJ2-2, with 9 bases aligning to TRBD1. The CDR3 extends over 14 amino acids. The junction had 5 bases not matched to a gene; V was cut back by 6 bases and J by 3 bases. CDR1 is DFQATT and CDR2 is SNEGSKA in the germline V gene (reference sequence). This CDR3 is CSARRTGDTGELFF. CDR3 nucleotides: TGCAGTGCCCGTCGGACAGGGGACACCGGGGAGCTGTTTTTT.

The V gene is TRBV5-6, the J gene TRBJ1-3; 7 nucleotides line up with TRBD1. V trimming: 4 bases; J trimming: 0 bases; junction bases outside the gene matches: 7. The CDR3 sequence is 16 residues long. Germline V lookup: CDR1 SGHDT, CDR2 YYEEEE. The CDR3 loop reads CASSPRTGISGNTIYF. CDR3 DNA sequence: TGTGCCAGCAGCCCACGGACAGGAATCTCTGGAAACACCATATATTTT.

Concerning this clonotype itself: A single base separates this from a much larger clone, so it may be a read error. The chain is built from TRBV7-8 and TRBJ1-6; possibly TRBD1 for D (5 bases). Trimming removed 5 bases at V and 7 bases at J, with 15 bases between. In germline, CDR1 is SGHVS, CDR2 FQNEAQ. The CDR3 sequence is 15 residues long. The CDR3: CASSQAGSGNSPLHF. CDR3 bases: TGTGCCAGCAGCCAAGCCGGGTCAGGGAATTCACCCCTCCACTTT. Looking up the rest from reference TRBV7-8 and TRBJ1-6 gives the full variable domain: GAGVSQSPRYKVAKRGQDVALRCDPISGHVSLFWYQQALGQGPEFLTYFQNEAQLDKSGLPSDRFFAERPEGSVSTLKIQRTQQEDSAVYLCASSQAGSGNSPLHFGNGTRLTVT.

This clonotype was recorded many times. This chain joins TRBV7-2 and TRBJ1-5; D ambiguous. V was shortened by 3 bases and J by 3 bases, with 6 bases between the two germline ends. CDR1 is SGHTA and CDR2 is FQGNSA in the germline V gene. This CDR3 is 13 amino acids long. The CDR3 nucleotides are TGTGCCAGCAGCTTTGGAGACAATCAGCCCCAGCATTTT. Amino acids: CASSFGDNQPQHF.

DNA of the CDR3: TGTGCCAGCAGTAAGCGGGGACAGGGCAAGGAAGATGGCTACACCTTC. Its translation: CASSKRGQGKEDGYTF. The chain employs TRBV12-3 or TRBV12-4 and TRBJ1-2, with 9 bases that match TRBD1. There are 16 residues in the CDR3. Trimming took 5 bases from V and 6 from J; bases not matched to a gene: 13.